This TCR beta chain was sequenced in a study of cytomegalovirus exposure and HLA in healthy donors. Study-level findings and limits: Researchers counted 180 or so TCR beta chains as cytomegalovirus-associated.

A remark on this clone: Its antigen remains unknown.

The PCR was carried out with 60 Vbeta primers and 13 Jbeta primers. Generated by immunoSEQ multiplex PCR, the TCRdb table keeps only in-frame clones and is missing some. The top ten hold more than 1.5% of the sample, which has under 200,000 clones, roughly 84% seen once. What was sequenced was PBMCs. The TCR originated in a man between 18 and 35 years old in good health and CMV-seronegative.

The CDR3 here is CASSLSTAGPGQFF. CDR3 bases: TGTGCCAGCAGTTTATCCACGGCGGGACCGGGGCAGTTCTTC. The J gene is TRBJ2-1, the V gene TRBV27; tentatively, D is TRBD2 (6 bases). Per the germline V gene, CDR1 is MNHEY and CDR2 is SMNVEV (reference sequence). This CDR3 region has 14 residues. Trimming took off 0 bases at V and 12 bases at J, with 15 bases between the two ends.